This T cell receptor (beta chain) was obtained from a study of blood T cell repertoires in COVID-19. Study-level background: Sites in the United States, Italy and Spain provided acute and convalescent COVID-19 samples. Sample material is recorded as cDNA or gDNA derived from T cells, B-cell-depleted T cells, or PBMCs.

In the study's own analysis: Amplification from reference gene primers served as the basis for estimated nucleated cell counts. This table comes from immunoSEQ multiplex PCR, and its TCRdb copy is limited to in-frame clones, with some not included. The V and J calls and clone size come from that table; D and trimming were worked out from the DNA. The sample carries 200,000 to 250,000 clones, around 84% recorded once. Source material: peripheral blood. The receptor was isolated from a woman of 80 years or more with active or convalescent COVID-19.

The CDR3 protein is CASSYEAYTEAFF. The CDR3 coding sequence is TGTGCCAGCAGTTACGAGGCTTACACTGAAGCTTTCTTT. The chain joins TRBV6-5 to TRBJ1-1, with D uncertain. Between the trimmed V and J ends, which lost 2 bases and 3 bases, there was a span of 7 bases. CDR1 is MNHEY, CDR2 SVGAGI, per germline. The CDR3 totals 13 residues.